A selection of T cell receptor beta chains follows, all from one sample in a study of blood T cell repertoires in COVID-19. Assay used: immunoSEQ multiplex PCR; TCRdb lists only in-frame clones, some missing. The repertoire holds hundreds of thousands of clones, with 90% as singletons. The sample consisted of PBMCs or T cells enriched from blood (not recorded which). All receptors derive from a man in his fifties or sixties who had recovered from COVID-19. The conserved cysteine and the conserved F or W are not part of the CDR3 here. Fields, in order: J gene, clone size, V gene, D gene, CDR3 protein. The D gene is left open where the match is weak. For some rows the clone size is stated as once, few or many, or as a class when expanded; others skip it.

TRBJ2-5 | . | TRBV15 | . | ATSRRSGLGETQY
TRBJ1-5 | . | TRBV12-3/TRBV12-4 | . | ASTTRDNQPQH
TRBJ2-7 | . | TRBV29-1 | . | SVTGHYEQY
TRBJ1-1 | . | TRBV21-1 | . | ASSTGGNTEAF
TRBJ1-6 | . | TRBV27 | . | ASSLTWAPQFSPLH
TRBJ1-1 | . | TRBV6-5 | . | ASRPLGEGERAF
TRBJ2-2 | . | TRBV5-6 | TRBD2 | ASSLVTGGYTGELF
TRBJ1-1 | . | TRBV7-9 | . | ASLLRVNTEAF
TRBJ1-3 | . | TRBV6-6 | TRBD1 | ASSRDRGLLSGNTIY
TRBJ2-1 | . | TRBV10-3 | TRBD2 | AISSRLAGGLFEQF
TRBJ2-7 | . | TRBV12-5 | TRBD1 | ASGLTAGTGSWEQY
TRBJ2-7 | . | TRBV7-9 | . | ASSETGPSYEQY
TRBJ1-2 | . | TRBV18 | TRBD1 | ASSAGTAYGYT
TRBJ2-2 | . | TRBV6-1 | TRBD2 | ASSEGLAGVDGNTGELF
TRBJ2-2 | . | TRBV15 | . | ATSRMQGYTGELF
TRBJ2-1 | . | TRBV10-1 | . | ASSGSNFYEQF
TRBJ2-7 | . | TRBV5-4 | . | ASSLRQVSEQY
TRBJ2-2 | few | TRBV5-1 | TRBD1 | ASSSGTGGRTGELF
TRBJ2-5 | . | TRBV18 | . | ASSPQLEYQETQY
TRBJ1-3 | . | TRBV11-3 | TRBD1 | ASSSRGLRNTIY
TRBJ2-7 | . | TRBV6-5 | TRBD1 | ASSTRQGSSYEQY
TRBJ2-1 | . | TRBV4-2 | TRBD2 | ASSQRLREGLTYNEQF
TRBJ2-7 | few | TRBV5-1 | . | ASSFPHHYEQY
TRBJ1-4 | . | TRBV18 | TRBD1 | ASSPRGGTGNEKLF
TRBJ1-2 | . | TRBV7-2 | TRBD1 | ASSSSGGQESGYT
TRBJ1-5 | . | TRBV6-6 | TRBD1 | ASNRDRVGQPQH
TRBJ2-3 | . | TRBV10-2 | TRBD1 | ASRSQGAYADTQY
TRBJ2-1 | . | TRBV7-6 | . | ASSLAAIGNEQF
TRBJ2-2 | . | TRBV7-9 | TRBD1 | ASNEGQGMNTGELF
TRBJ1-1 | . | TRBV7-6 | TRBD1 | ASIDKPKGQGLNTEAF
TRBJ2-1 | . | TRBV4-3 | . | ASSQEMGLSHYNEQF
TRBJ1-6 | . | TRBV23-1 | . | ASSQPGLRNHSPLH
TRBJ2-4 | . | TRBV6-5 | . | ASSQGATGKYPQH
TRBJ2-2 | once | TRBV29-1 | . | SVGGPVTGELF
TRBJ1-6 | . | TRBV5-1 | TRBD1 | ASSRDRLQAYNSPLH
TRBJ1-1 | . | TRBV3-1/TRBV3-2 | . | ASSQDRGWTEAF
TRBJ1-1 | . | TRBV18 | TRBD1 | ASSPPTGARNTEAF
TRBJ2-1 | . | TRBV3-1/TRBV3-2 | . | ASSWGGQYNEQF
TRBJ2-7 | . | TRBV18 | . | ASSPGLADNYEQY
TRBJ2-3 | . | TRBV9 | TRBD2 | ASSPTLAGGTDTQY
TRBJ1-2 | . | TRBV6-5 | TRBD1 | ASSRDGTGNGYT
TRBJ1-6 | . | TRBV19 | TRBD1 | ASSMGRQGSSPLH
TRBJ2-7 | . | TRBV7-8 | . | ASSLVAGASGQY
TRBJ2-1 | . | TRBV10-3 | . | AISERGGNEQF
TRBJ1-6 | . | TRBV9 | TRBD1 | ASSVGTGGSSPLH
TRBJ1-1 | . | TRBV18 | . | ASSRLEANTEAF
TRBJ1-1 | . | TRBV29-1 | . | SASGGVVTEAF